The clone carrying this TCR beta chain was counted between two and nine times. The antigen remains undetermined. TCRdb used MiXCR to reprocess the 5' RACE reads, holding one entry per CDR3 protein. The sample consists of about 810,000 distinct CDR3 sequences, 9% to 15% of them appearing once. The source of the sample is a study of identical twins. Findings and limits, study-wide: Less excess twin sharing appeared in beta out-of-frame sequences. Memory repertoires showed no such pattern, whereas abundant cord blood beta clonotypes carried fewer insertions. Where out-of-frame alpha sequences were twin-shared, they showed excess low generation probability.

With 4 bases removed from V and 0 bases from J, the gap between germline ends came to 10 bases. This CDR3 is built from 15 residues. Germline values: CDR1 MGHDK, CDR2 SYGVNS. In addition, the sample was reused for a study of yellow fever vaccine responses in identical twins.

This clonotype was obtained from a woman aged 18-29 years in good health. The sample taken for sequencing was PBMCs. The rearrangement joins TRBV25-1 to TRBJ1-3, with a tentative D call TRBD1 (5 bases). This CDR3 is CASSVGRNSGNTIYF. As DNA, the CDR3 is TGTGCCAGCAGTGTGGGACGGAACTCTGGAAACACCATATATTTT.